The 16 T cell receptor beta chains in this list originate from one sample, sequenced in a study of molecular identifiers for immune sequencing clone quantification. MiXCR, applied by TCRdb to the PCR reads, yields one record per CDR3 protein. Seen here are 460,000 or so distinct CDR3 sequences, less than 30% observed once, and the top ten hold about 0.75%. Sequencing used naive CD8+ T cells from blood, with Jurkat cell RNA spiked in. As to subset: FACS-sorted CD8+CD4-CCR7+CD45RA+ naive T cells. The receptors were sampled from a human donor in good health. Some libraries in this study had Jurkat cell RNA spiked in.

The rearrangement joins TRBV4-1 to TRBJ1-1; 7 bases line up with TRBD1. The CDR3 consists of 15 residues. The J segment lost 5 bases and the V segment lost 0 bases, leaving 6 bases of the junction unmatched. Germline values: CDR1 MGHRA, CDR2 YSYEKL. CDR3 region: CASSQDTGVETEAFF. The CDR3 DNA is TGCGCCAGCAGCCAAGATACAGGGGTGGAGACTGAAGCTTTCTTT.

This clonotype came up a few times. The gene calls are TRBV15 and TRBJ1-5; D not resolved. The CDR3 covers 16 residues. Germline V gene sequence: CDR1 LNHNV, CDR2 YYDKDF (reference sequence). V gave up 3 bases and J gave up 6 bases, with 18 bases separating them. Here the CDR3 reads CATSRTAGGRRQPQHF. The CDR3 DNA is TGTGCCACCAGCAGGACGGCAGGCGGGCGGCGTCAGCCCCAGCATTTT.

In its sample, this clonotype was seen many times. The chain employs TRBV7-9 and TRBJ2-5; maybe TRBD2 (5 bases). This CDR3 is built from 15 residues. Per the germline V gene, CDR1 is SEHNR and CDR2 is FQNEAQ (reference sequence). V was cut by 6 bases and J by 4 bases, with 18 bases left in between. CDR3 nucleotides: TGTGCCAGCAGGGATGGACTCCTAGACGGAGAGACCCAGTACTTC. Translation gives CASRDGLLDGETQYF.

The chain carries TRBV4-2 and TRBJ1-5; D is unresolved. V was trimmed by 1 base and J by 0 bases, leaving 16 bases between them. Germline CDR1 reads LGHNA; CDR2 reads YNFKEQ. This CDR3 region has 18 residues. The CDR3 sequence is CASSQGATRYDSNQPQHF. In DNA form, the CDR3 reads TGTGCCAGCAGCCAAGGGGCCACTAGATACGATAGCAATCAGCCCCAGCATTTT.

This clonotype was observed many times. The chain joins TRBV7-2 to TRBJ2-1; 13 positions agree with TRBD2. Looked up from germline, CDR1 is SGHTA and CDR2 is FQGNSA. The J segment lost 8 bases and the V segment lost 4 bases, leaving 2 bases of the junction unmatched. The CDR3 has 14 amino acids. The CDR3 DNA follows: TGTGCCAGCAGCTGGACTAGCGGGGGTTATGAGCAGTTCTTC. Translating it yields CASSWTSGGYEQFF. Based on the CDR3 plus reference TRBV7-2 and TRBJ2-1, the full variable domain is GAGVSQSPSNKVTEKGKDVELRCDPISGHTALYWYRQSLGQGLEFLIYFQGNSAPDKSGLPSDRFSAERTGGSVSTLTIQRTQQEDSAVYLCASSWTSGGYEQFFGPGTRLTVL.

This clonotype has ten or more counts. The chain joins TRBV7-9 to TRBJ2-4; perhaps TRBD2 as D (7 bases). V lost 5 bases and J 8 bases, leaving 22 bases between the germline ends. The CDR3 consists of 16 residues. The germline CDR1 and CDR2 sequences are SEHNR and FQNEAQ (reference sequence). Written as DNA, the CDR3 is TGTGCCAGCAGCCGGGGGGACACCTCCGGAGGAGACATTCAGTACTTC. It codes for CASSRGDTSGGDIQYF.

V gene TRBV6-6 combines with J gene TRBJ2-3; 11 positions match TRBD1. CDR3 length equals 18 residues. Trimming at V came to 2 bases and at J to 3 bases, leaving 10 bases not matched to a gene. Germline V lookup: CDR1 MNHNY, CDR2 SVGAGI (reference sequence). The CDR3 here is CASSYAAQGQGVTDTQYF. The CDR3 DNA is TGTGCCAGCAGTTACGCGGCCCAGGGACAGGGGGTTACAGATACGCAGTATTTT.

The V and J genes are TRBV6-2 or TRBV6-3 and TRBJ1-1; TRBD1 matches 10 bases. Per germline, CDR1 MNHEY and CDR2 SVGEGT. J gave up 6 bases and V 6 bases, and 4 bases lay outside the gene matches. The CDR3 contains 13 residues. CDR3 DNA sequence: TGTGCCAGCAGACCCGGGACAGGGGCTGAAGCTTTCTTT. This encodes CASRPGTGAEAFF.

Ten or more counts support this clonotype. The V call is TRBV12-3 or TRBV12-4, the J call TRBJ2-7; tentative D call: TRBD1 (5 bases). V lost 6 bases, J lost 3 bases, and 18 bases lay in between. The CDR3 consists of 15 residues. CDR3 DNA sequence: TGTGCCAGCAGCGGCTGGCCAGGGTCTGTCTACGAGCAGTACTTC. It is translated as CASSGWPGSVYEQYF.

J is TRBJ2-1 and V is TRBV11-1; possible D gene TRBD2, 5 bases. The CDR3 totals 16 residues. The germline V and J ends were trimmed by 0 bases and 7 bases, with 16 bases remaining between them. Germline CDR1 is SGHAT and CDR2 is FQDESV (reference sequence). The CDR3 here is CASSLARGLAANEQFF. The CDR3 coding sequence is TGTGCCAGCAGCTTAGCGCGAGGTCTAGCCGCTAATGAGCAGTTCTTC.

This clonotype has more than one count but fewer than ten. This may come from a read error, since a much larger clone is one base off. V usage is TRBV27 and J usage is TRBJ2-3; D perhaps matches TRBD1 (5 bases). V lost 3 bases, J lost 2 bases, and 12 bases lay in between. This CDR3 has 15 residues. Germline V lookup: CDR1 MNHEY, CDR2 SMNVEV (reference sequence). The CDR3 bases are TGTGCCAGCAGTTTTTTGGACGGACACACAGATACGCAGTATTTT. Translated: CASSFLDGHTDTQYF.

Concerning this clonotype itself: A much larger clone lies a single base off, so this may be a read error. The rearrangement links TRBV12-3 or TRBV12-4 to TRBJ2-4; 7 bases agree with TRBD1. This CDR3 has 12 amino acids. The CDR3 region has the DNA TGTGGCAGCAGTCTCGATGGCAGGGGGAAGTACTTC. The encoded protein is CGSSLDGRGKYF.

The V and J genes are TRBV7-9 and TRBJ2-1; D assignment may be TRBD1 or TRBD2 (6 bases each). The V end was cut by 2 bases, the J end by 8 bases, with 10 bases between. Germline values: CDR1 SEHNR, CDR2 FQNEAQ (reference sequence). The CDR3 spans 13 residues. CDR3 sequence reads: CASSLKGGYEQFF. In nucleotides, the CDR3 is TGTGCCAGCAGCTTAAAAGGGGGGTATGAGCAGTTCTTC.

Regarding this clonotype: A junction boundary mismatches the germline segment, possibly from a read error. The chain recombines TRBV3-1 with TRBJ2-1, with 8 bases that match TRBD2. The CDR3 sequence is 16 residues long. Germline loops: CDR1 LGHDT, CDR2 YNNKEL (reference sequence). CDR3 nucleotides: TGTGCCAGCAGCCAAGAGAACAGCGGGAGACACAATGTGCAGTTCTTC. It encodes CASSQENSGRHNVQFF.

The genes are TRBV5-1 and TRBJ2-2; possible D gene TRBD2, 6 bases. The CDR3 runs to 16 residues. V lost 3 bases and J lost 3, with 15 bases in between. Looked up from germline, CDR1 is SGHRS and CDR2 is YFSETQ. CDR3 loop: CASSSAGGTDTGELFF. CDR3 nucleotides: TGCGCCAGCAGCTCGGCTGGAGGGACCGACACCGGGGAGCTGTTTTTT.

Concerning this clonotype: A much larger clone lies one base from this, so it may be a read error. This rearrangement joins TRBV7-2 to TRBJ2-3; D might be TRBD2 (5 bases). The germline CDR1 and CDR2 sequences are SGHTA and FQGNSA. The CDR3 length is 16 residues. This CDR3 is CASSPSVGGYTATQYF. The CDR3 DNA reads as TGTGCCAGCAGCCCAAGTGTTGGCGGGTACACAGCTACGCAGTATTTT.